The rows below give T cell receptor beta chains drawn from one sample of a study of early T cells in non-severe SARS-CoV-2 infection. MiXCR, run by TCRdb on the 5' RACE reads, gives a single entry per CDR3 protein. The profile covers about 58,000 distinct CDR3 sequences, with about 12% appearing a single time and about 1.2% taken by the ten largest. The sample in question was whole blood, obtained at baseline. These receptors were collected from an adult who was a healthcare worker with PCR-confirmed SARS-CoV-2 infection or an uninfected control (not recorded which). The donor label of this sample is uncertain. Each CDR3 is given with its conserved first and last residue. D genes are given only for firm matches. Clone size, where shown, is once, few, many, or a class for clones that have expanded.

NA | NA | TRBJ2-5 | TRBV5-1 | TGCGCCAGCAGACCTGACCGCTACGAGACCCAGTACTTC | CASRPDRYETQYF
TRBD1 | NA | TRBJ1-5 | TRBV6-6 | TGTGCCAGCAGTTCCGACAGGGGCCGTAGCAATCAGCCCCAGCATTTT | CASSSDRGRSNQPQHF
NA | many | TRBJ2-5 | TRBV5-1 | TGCGCCAGCAGCTTGAGTAAGGGGGAAGAGACCCAGTACTTC | CASSLSKGEETQYF
NA | many | TRBJ2-3 | TRBV11-2 | TGTGCCAGCAGCTTAGAGGTGACCAGGGAAGGTACGCAGTATTTT | CASSLEVTREGTQYF
NA | many | TRBJ2-3 | TRBV29-1 | TGCAGCGTTGCTGGCTTGGGCACAGATACGCAGTATTTT | CSVAGLGTDTQYF
NA | NA | TRBJ2-1 | TRBV20-1 | TGCAGTGCTGCAAACCGACGGCGCCCCCATGAGCAGTTCTTC | CSAANRRRPHEQFF
TRBD1 | few | TRBJ1-1 | TRBV2 | TGTGCCAGCAGTCAAAAAAGGACAGGGCCGAACACTGAAGCTTTCTTT | CASSQKRTGPNTEAFF
TRBD2 | NA | TRBJ2-1 | TRBV12-3/TRBV12-4 | TGTGCCAGCACCCTACTCGGGGGGAAGGGGGAGCAGTTCTTC | CASTLLGGKGEQFF
NA | many | TRBJ1-1 | TRBV7-6 | TGTGCCAGCAGCTCCCCCGCCGTGGGAACTGAAGCTTTCTTT | CASSSPAVGTEAFF
NA | many | TRBJ2-5 | TRBV19 | TGTGCCAGTAGTATAGATGTAGAAGAGACCCAGTACTTC | CASSIDVEETQYF
NA | NA | TRBJ1-5 | TRBV6-2/TRBV6-3 | TGTGCCAGCTCAATGGGGCTCAATCAGCCCCAGCATTTT | CASSMGLNQPQHF
TRBD2 | many | TRBJ2-1 | TRBV25-1 | TGTGCCAGCAGTGAAACCCGAGGGAGGGAGTCCTACAATGAGCAGTTCTTC | CASSETRGRESYNEQFF
NA | few | TRBJ1-1 | TRBV20-1 | TGCAGTGCCCACTTGGGGGGTCTGAACACTGAAGCTTTCTTT | CSAHLGGLNTEAFF